This is a list of T cell receptor beta chains from one sample in a study of T cell responses to AZD1222 COVID-19 vaccine. TCRdb keeps only in-frame clones here, not all; method: immunoSEQ multiplex PCR. The sample holds 150,000 to 200,000 clones, about 92% seen once. The sequences come from peripheral blood, collected on day 0 of AZD1222 vaccination. These receptors all stem from an adult in good health. CDR3s include the opening cysteine and the closing phenylalanine or tryptophan. The order of the fields is CDR3 DNA, CDR3 protein, D gene, J gene, clone size, V gene. The D gene is left open where the match is weak. Not all rows give a size; the values are once, few, many and, for expanded clones, a class.

CDR3nt: TGCGCCAGCAGCTCCGGGACGGGAGGGACCGGGGAGCTGTTTTTT
CDR3aa: CASSSGTGGTGELFF
d_gene: TRBD2
j_gene: TRBJ2-2
abundance: -
v_gene: TRBV5-1

CDR3nt: TGCGCCAGCAGCCAAGAACTAGCGTCGAGCTCCTACAATGAGCAGTTCTTC
CDR3aa: CASSQELASSSYNEQFF
d_gene: TRBD2
j_gene: TRBJ2-1
abundance: -
v_gene: TRBV4-1

CDR3nt: TGTGCCAGCAGCTTACTGACACAACCCTTGAACACTGAAGCTTTCTTT
CDR3aa: CASSLLTQPLNTEAFF
d_gene: -
j_gene: TRBJ1-1
abundance: -
v_gene: TRBV5-6

CDR3nt: TGTGCCAGCAGCCAGGGACTAGCGCCTTACAATGAGCAGTTCTTC
CDR3aa: CASSQGLAPYNEQFF
d_gene: TRBD2
j_gene: TRBJ2-1
abundance: -
v_gene: TRBV11-2

CDR3nt: TGTGCCAGCAGCTTAGCTTCAGGAGTCTTTTACGAGCAGTACTTC
CDR3aa: CASSLASGVFYEQYF
d_gene: -
j_gene: TRBJ2-7
abundance: -
v_gene: TRBV7-8

CDR3nt: TGTGCCAGCAGCTTATCGATCTCTGGAAACACCATATATTTT
CDR3aa: CASSLSISGNTIYF
d_gene: -
j_gene: TRBJ1-3
abundance: -
v_gene: TRBV7-9

CDR3nt: TGCGCCAGCAGCTCAGGACAGTCCCAAGAGACCCAGTACTTC
CDR3aa: CASSSGQSQETQYF
d_gene: -
j_gene: TRBJ2-5
abundance: -
v_gene: TRBV5-1

CDR3nt: TGCGCCAGCAGCCAAGCAGGCAGGGTCGGAAACTATGGCTACACCTTC
CDR3aa: CASSQAGRVGNYGYTF
d_gene: -
j_gene: TRBJ1-2
abundance: -
v_gene: TRBV4-1

CDR3nt: TGTGCCAGCAGTGTACTACTTCCCGGGCCAACTTCACCCCTCCACTTT
CDR3aa: CASSVLLPGPTSPLHF
d_gene: -
j_gene: TRBJ1-6
abundance: -
v_gene: TRBV6-1

CDR3nt: TGTGCCAGTAGTACCTCCGGGACAGGGAGGAACTATGGCTACACCTTC
CDR3aa: CASSTSGTGRNYGYTF
d_gene: TRBD1
j_gene: TRBJ1-2
abundance: -
v_gene: TRBV19

CDR3nt: TGTGCCAGCAGCTTAGGTCCTCTGGCCTATGGCTACACCTTC
CDR3aa: CASSLGPLAYGYTF
d_gene: -
j_gene: TRBJ1-2
abundance: -
v_gene: TRBV7-9

CDR3nt: TGTGCCAGCAGCCTCCTCCAGGGGTCTGCTTCACCCCTCCACTTT
CDR3aa: CASSLLQGSASPLHF
d_gene: -
j_gene: TRBJ1-6
abundance: -
v_gene: TRBV3-1/TRBV3-2

CDR3nt: TGTGCCAGTAGGGCGGGGCGCACGAATGAAAAACTGTTTTTT
CDR3aa: CASRAGRTNEKLFF
d_gene: -
j_gene: TRBJ1-4
abundance: -
v_gene: TRBV19

CDR3nt: TGTGCCATCAGTGAGTTACTAACAGGGGATGGCTATGGCTACACCTTC
CDR3aa: CAISELLTGDGYGYTF
d_gene: TRBD1
j_gene: TRBJ1-2
abundance: -
v_gene: TRBV10-3

CDR3nt: TGTGCCATCAGTGGGGGTGCCGGGCTGGACGGGTTCAATGAGCAGTTCTTC
CDR3aa: CAISGGAGLDGFNEQFF
d_gene: -
j_gene: TRBJ2-1
abundance: -
v_gene: TRBV10-3

CDR3nt: TGCGCCAGCAGCCAAGGGGGAGGGGAATGGGAGACCCAGTACTTC
CDR3aa: CASSQGGGEWETQYF
d_gene: TRBD2
j_gene: TRBJ2-5
abundance: -
v_gene: TRBV4-1

CDR3nt: TGCAGCGTTGAAGGGCTAGCGGGAGCCGAGCAGTACTTC
CDR3aa: CSVEGLAGAEQYF
d_gene: TRBD2
j_gene: TRBJ2-7
abundance: -
v_gene: TRBV29-1

CDR3nt: TGTGCCACCAGCAGAGATAGGGTTCCTGGCACAGATACGCAGTATTTT
CDR3aa: CATSRDRVPGTDTQYF
d_gene: -
j_gene: TRBJ2-3
abundance: -
v_gene: TRBV15

CDR3nt: TGTGCCAGCAGTTACACGACGACCGTCCCCCACGAGCAGTACTTC
CDR3aa: CASSYTTTVPHEQYF
d_gene: -
j_gene: TRBJ2-7
abundance: -
v_gene: TRBV6-5

CDR3nt: TGTGCCAGCAGCCTTGACAGGAACAATCAGCCCCAGCATTTT
CDR3aa: CASSLDRNNQPQHF
d_gene: -
j_gene: TRBJ1-5
abundance: -
v_gene: TRBV7-2

CDR3nt: TGTGCCTGGAGTGCCCCTAATGGCTACACCTTC
CDR3aa: CAWSAPNGYTF
d_gene: -
j_gene: TRBJ1-2
abundance: -
v_gene: TRBV30

CDR3nt: TGTGCCAGCAGCCTCAGCGGGAGTGGCTACAATGAGCAGTTCTTC
CDR3aa: CASSLSGSGYNEQFF
d_gene: TRBD2
j_gene: TRBJ2-1
abundance: -
v_gene: TRBV7-2

CDR3nt: TGTGCCAGCAGCTTAGGTCCAGGGCCCAATTCACCCCTCCACTTT
CDR3aa: CASSLGPGPNSPLHF
d_gene: -
j_gene: TRBJ1-6
abundance: -
v_gene: TRBV7-6

CDR3nt: TGTGCCAGCAGCGGGAACAACTATGGCTACACCTTC
CDR3aa: CASSGNNYGYTF
d_gene: -
j_gene: TRBJ1-2
abundance: once
v_gene: TRBV2

CDR3nt: TGTGCCAGCAGCCCAGGGGGGGCTAACACTGAAGCTTTCTTT
CDR3aa: CASSPGGANTEAFF
d_gene: TRBD1
j_gene: TRBJ1-1
abundance: -
v_gene: TRBV7-6

CDR3nt: TGCAGTACCGCTGAAGCTTTCTTT
CDR3aa: CSTAEAFF
d_gene: -
j_gene: TRBJ1-1
abundance: -
v_gene: TRBV29-1

CDR3nt: TGTGCCTGGAGCCGGACAGGGGAGGGCTACACCTTC
CDR3aa: CAWSRTGEGYTF
d_gene: TRBD1
j_gene: TRBJ1-2
abundance: -
v_gene: TRBV30

CDR3nt: TGTGCCAGCAGCCCAAGACTAGCGGGAGGAAACAATGAGCAGTTCTTC
CDR3aa: CASSPRLAGGNNEQFF
d_gene: TRBD2
j_gene: TRBJ2-1
abundance: -
v_gene: TRBV13

CDR3nt: TGTGCCAGTAGTATTGGGGGTGAAGCTTTCTTT
CDR3aa: CASSIGGEAFF
d_gene: -
j_gene: TRBJ1-1
abundance: few
v_gene: TRBV19

CDR3nt: TGCGCCAGCAGCCAATTAACCAGGGGCACAGATACGCAGTATTTT
CDR3aa: CASSQLTRGTDTQYF
d_gene: -
j_gene: TRBJ2-3
abundance: -
v_gene: TRBV4-1

CDR3nt: TGTGCAAACCGGGGGACAGAGCAGTTCTTC
CDR3aa: CANRGTEQFF
d_gene: -
j_gene: TRBJ2-1
abundance: -
v_gene: TRBV24-1

CDR3nt: TGCGCCAGCAGTCAATCAAGGACAGCCTACGAGCAGTACTTC
CDR3aa: CASSQSRTAYEQYF
d_gene: -
j_gene: TRBJ2-7
abundance: -
v_gene: TRBV23-1

CDR3nt: TGTGCCAGCAGCTTAAACCGGGACGTCAAGACCCAGTACTTC
CDR3aa: CASSLNRDVKTQYF
d_gene: -
j_gene: TRBJ2-5
abundance: -
v_gene: TRBV7-2

CDR3nt: TGTGCCAGCAGCCAGGCTAGCGGGTACAATGAGCAGTTCTTC
CDR3aa: CASSQASGYNEQFF
d_gene: TRBD2
j_gene: TRBJ2-1
abundance: -
v_gene: TRBV11-2

CDR3nt: TGCGCCAGCAGCTACCTTTTCATAACCGGCCGCTACGAGCAGTACTTC
CDR3aa: CASSYLFITGRYEQYF
d_gene: -
j_gene: TRBJ2-7
abundance: -
v_gene: TRBV5-1